This T cell receptor beta chain was recovered during a study of CD8 T cells in Susac syndrome. RNA amounts of about 0.5 to 1 ug underwent reverse transcription with random hexamers. In TCRdb, the immunoSEQ multiplex PCR reads were re-called with MiXCR into one record per CDR3 protein. Among 140,000 or so distinct CDR3 sequences, approximately 93% were seen once, and the ten largest hold over 0.07%. V lost 6 bases, J lost 8 bases, and 25 bases lay in between. Germline CDR1 and CDR2: MGHDK and SYGVNS. The CDR3 is 16 residues long. The rearrangement links TRBV25-1 to TRBJ1-2, with D perhaps TRBD1 (5 bases). This TCR derives from a human donor in good health. The source material was CD4+ T cells from PBMCs. DNA for the CDR3: TGTGCCAGCAGGCCTAGAGGTGCAGGGTCGACGGGAGGCTACACCTTC. This gives the protein CASRPRGAGSTGGYTF.